This T cell receptor beta chain was obtained from a study of T cell responses to AZD1222 COVID-19 vaccine. The CDR3 sequence is 13 residues long. The V segment lost 1 base and the J segment 11 bases; nucleotides outside the gene matches: 0. Regarding the study as a whole: The span of vaccine-associated CD4 TCRs extended across spike, with dominance at 160-218 and 743-854.

Details on this clone: Its antigen is not known.

Only in-frame clones appear in the TCRdb table, and some are missing; sequencing was by immunoSEQ multiplex PCR. The repertoire holds 95,000 to 130,000 clones, with around nine tenths as singletons. Source: peripheral blood, taken on day 0 of AZD1222 vaccination. This clonotype was sampled from an adult in good health. The V gene is TRBV12-3 or TRBV12-4, the J gene TRBJ2-5; 14 nucleotides agree with TRBD2. This CDR3 is CASSLGLAGGQYF. The CDR3 coding sequence is TGTGCCAGCAGTTTAGGACTAGCGGGGGGGCAGTACTTC.